Each of the 30 T cell receptor beta chains below was sequenced from the same sample in a study of CD8 T cells in ankylosing spondylitis (TCRdb year 2017). Library preparation used 5' RACE. Sequencing was performed on an Illumina HiSeq 2500. Using fastp at Q25 and MiXCR, TCRdb reprocessed the public reads and kept productive beta chains. Merged by CDR3 protein, the rows form single entries marked with the most common genes and DNA. The sample contains approximately 540,000 distinct CDR3 sequences, roughly 13% of them found a single time. Under 7.5% of the sample lies in the top ten. Their antigen targets remain unknown. Study-level results and caveats: A TCR beta motif of about 8 highly homologous amino acid variants appeared characteristic of blood from ankylosing spondylitis patients.

Input material: blood, either unsorted or a sorted T cell fraction (not recorded which). All receptors derive from a male donor with ankylosing spondylitis.

The chain joins TRBV30 to TRBJ2-2; weak D call: TRBD2 (5 bases). The germline V gene has CDR1 GTSNPN and CDR2 SVGIG (reference sequence). V was shortened by 4 bases and J by 6 bases, with 9 bases between the two germline ends. This CDR3 contains 12 residues. DNA of the CDR3: TGTGCCTGGAATACCGGGGCCGGGGAGCTGTTTTTT. This translates into CAWNTGAGELFF.

The V call is TRBV24-1, the J call TRBJ2-3; D is ambiguous. The CDR3 is 12 residues long. Germline V gene sequence: CDR1 KGHDR, CDR2 SFDVKD. The V and J ends lost 4 bases and 0 bases respectively, with 1 base between them. Here the CDR3 reads CATSESTDTQYF. Here the CDR3 DNA reads TGTGCCACCAGTGAGAGCACAGATACGCAGTATTTT.

This clonotype was counted a few times. The chain combines TRBV12-3 or TRBV12-4 with TRBJ2-1; D uncertain. There are 14 residues in the CDR3. V lost 1 base to trimming and J lost 5 bases, with 9 bases between them. CDR3: CASSLGGRHNEQFF. DNA for the CDR3: TGTGCCAGCAGTTTAGGTGGCAGACACAATGAGCAGTTCTTC.

This chain joins TRBV7-9 and TRBJ1-2; the D gene is possibly TRBD1 (6 bases). Germline lookup yields CDR1 SEHNR and CDR2 FQNEAQ (reference sequence). This CDR3 has 13 amino acids. Trimming cost V 0 bases and J 7 bases, with 9 bases left between them. The CDR3 sequence: CASSLAGGGGYTF. Written as DNA, the CDR3 is TGTGCCAGCAGCTTAGCGGGGGGCGGTGGCTACACCTTC.

This rearrangement joins TRBV18 to TRBJ1-3, with D unclear. V was pared by 3 bases and J by 0 bases, with 9 bases between. Germline loops: CDR1 KGHSH, CDR2 LQKENI. This CDR3 contains 15 residues. The CDR3 sequence: CASSPGVNSGNTIYF. CDR3 DNA: TGTGCCAGCTCACCCGGGGTGAACTCTGGAAACACCATATATTTT.

In DNA, the CDR3 is TGTGCCAGCAGCCTGCCCTTAGCGGGAGGGCCCTCCCCGACAGATACGCAGTATTTT. It is translated as CASSLPLAGGPSPTDTQYF. The chain is built from TRBV3-1 and TRBJ2-3; 11 bases map to TRBD2. The CDR3 length is 19 residues. Per the germline V gene, CDR1 is LGHDT and CDR2 is YNNKEL (reference sequence). V lost 4 bases and J lost 3; bases outside the gene matches: 15.

The chain is built from TRBV12-3 or TRBV12-4 and TRBJ1-1, with D perhaps TRBD1 (6 bases). The ends were cut back, 3 bases at V and 7 bases at J, with 15 bases in the middle. This CDR3 comprises 14 residues. The CDR3 spells CASSFGGGVGEAFF. CDR3 sequence (DNA): TGTGCCAGCAGTTTCGGCGGGGGCGTTGGTGAAGCTTTCTTT.

This clonotype was counted a few times. This chain uses TRBV11-2 with TRBJ2-5, with D possibly being TRBD2 (6 bases). This CDR3 spans 15 amino acids. The V and J ends lost 2 bases and 2 bases respectively, with 12 bases between them. Germline V lookup: CDR1 SGHAT, CDR2 FQNNGV. CDR3 loop: CASSLMSGVQETQYF. In DNA form, the CDR3 reads TGTGCCAGCAGCTTAATGTCGGGAGTTCAAGAGACCCAGTACTTC.

The table lists this clonotype with a few counts. For the CDR3, the DNA is TGTGCCAGCAGCACACAGGGACCCGGGGAGCTGTTTTTT. It specifies CASSTQGPGELFF. The chain is built from TRBV7-9 and TRBJ2-2, with D possibly TRBD1 on 6 matching bases. From germline, CDR1 is SEHNR and CDR2 FQNEAQ (reference sequence). Trimming removed 5 bases from V and 6 bases from J, with 10 bases in between. This CDR3 region has 13 residues.

This clonotype was observed a handful of times. The chain uses TRBV6-5 and TRBJ2-3, with 7 nucleotides matching TRBD1. Unmatched junction bases numbered 9, after V lost 2 bases and J lost 4 bases. The CDR3 has 16 amino acids. The germline CDR1 and CDR2 sequences are MNHEY and SVGAGI. The CDR3 region has the DNA TGTGCCAGCAGTTACCAAAAAGGGGGCGTCCCAGATACGCAGTATTTT. It is translated as CASSYQKGGVPDTQYF.

About this clonotype: This could be a read error, since a much larger clone is one nucleotide away. The chain links TRBV5-1 to TRBJ1-1, with D possibly TRBD1 on 5 matching bases. CDR1 SGHRS and CDR2 YFSETQ come from the germline V gene. The CDR3 contains 15 residues. The CDR3 loop reads CVSSLPREVDTEAFF. Here the CDR3 DNA reads TGCGTCAGCAGCCTACCCAGGGAGGTGGACACTGAAGCTTTCTTT. The variable domain in full, with the rest retrieved from reference TRBV5-1 and TRBJ1-1, is KAGVTQTPRYLIKTRGQQVTLSCSPISGHRSVSWYQQTPGQGLQFLFEYFSETQRNKGNFPGRFSGRQFSNSRSEMNVSTLELGDSALYLCVSSLPREVDTEAFFGQGTRLTVV.

V is TRBV11-3 and J is TRBJ2-2, with TRBD2 identical over 9 bases. From germline, CDR1 is SGHNT and CDR2 YENEEA. V gave up 3 bases and J gave up 7 bases; unmatched junction bases: 6. This CDR3 comprises 15 residues. The CDR3 region is CASSFAGGYNGELFF. CDR3 nucleotides: TGTGCCAGCAGCTTCGCGGGAGGGTATAACGGGGAGCTGTTTTTT.

Comments on this clonotype: A read error may explain this, as a much larger clone is one base away. This sequence joins TRBV12-3 or TRBV12-4 and TRBJ1-5; D is perhaps TRBD1 (6 bases). This CDR3 has 13 residues. Here the CDR3 DNA reads TGTGCCGGCAGTGACAGGCGCAATCAGCCCCAGCATTTT. As protein: CAGSDRRNQPQHF.

This clonotype was counted between two and nine times. The chain uses TRBV11-2 and TRBJ2-1, with TRBD1 identical over 10 bases. Germline V gene lookup returns CDR1 SGHAT and CDR2 FQNNGV. Unmatched junction bases numbered 8, after V lost 1 base and J lost 8 bases. The CDR3 covers 16 residues. CDR3 sequence (DNA): TGTGCCAGCAGCTTAGGTGGGGACAGGGGAATCCATGAGCAGTTCTTC. Its protein is CASSLGGDRGIHEQFF.

This clonotype appeared many times. The chain links TRBV4-2 to TRBJ2-1; TRBD2 matches at 8 bases. The CDR3 totals 16 residues. Germline V gives CDR1 LGHNA, CDR2 YNFKEQ. J was trimmed by 8 bases and V by 0 bases; bases with no gene match: 9. The CDR3 loop reads CASSQDQASGLDEQFF. CDR3 DNA: TGTGCCAGCAGCCAAGATCAGGCTAGCGGGCTTGATGAGCAGTTCTTC.

This clonotype was recorded a few times. The chain carries TRBV7-8 and TRBJ2-1; 13 positions agree with TRBD2. The germline gives CDR1 SGHVS, CDR2 FQNEAQ. The CDR3 sequence is 18 residues long. J was trimmed by 1 base and V by 3 bases; bases with no gene match: 6. The CDR3 nucleotides read TGTGCCAGCAGCTTCGGACTAGCGGGAGCTCGGTCCTACAATGAGCAGTTCTTC. Translating gives CASSFGLAGARSYNEQFF.

The rearrangement links TRBV12-3 or TRBV12-4 to TRBJ1-4; D remains unclear. The V end was cut by 4 bases, the J end by 0 bases, with 9 bases between. This CDR3 spans 15 amino acids. DNA of the CDR3: TGTGCCAGCAGTTCCGACGGCACAACTAATGAAAAACTGTTTTTT. Protein sequence: CASSSDGTTNEKLFF.

This clonotype showed up just a few times. One end of the junction varies from germline; a read error may be responsible. This chain links TRBV2 with TRBJ1-5; D ambiguous. Per germline, CDR1 SNHLY and CDR2 FYNNEI. The CDR3 length is 15 residues. The CDR3 DNA follows: TGTGCCAGCAGTAAAGCGACTCATAGCAATCAGCCCCAGCATTTT. This codes for CASSKATHSNQPQHF.

This clonotype was seen a few times. In DNA form, the CDR3 reads TGTGCTAGTGGTTTAAGCGGGAGCTCCTACAATGAGCAGTTCTTC. Translated, it gives CASGLSGSSYNEQFF. The chain employs TRBV12-5 and TRBJ2-1, with TRBD2 identical over 8 bases. The length of the CDR3 is 15 residues. J was trimmed by 0 bases and V by 3 bases; bases with no gene match: 1. Germline CDR1 is LGHNT and CDR2 is FRNRAP.

The sample holds a few counts of this clonotype. The V call is TRBV5-4, the J call TRBJ2-2; 12 bases map to TRBD2. The CDR3 loop spans 17 amino acids. V was pared by 4 bases and J by 5 bases, with 9 bases of the junction left unmatched. From germline, CDR1 is SGHNT and CDR2 YYREEE (reference sequence). The CDR3 DNA is TGTGCCAGCAGCCCCCGACTAGCGGGGGCGGGAACCGGGGAGCTGTTTTTT. This gives the protein CASSPRLAGAGTGELFF. Complete variable domain (other parts from reference TRBV5-4 and TRBJ2-2): ETGVTQSPTHLIKTRGQQVTLRCSSQSGHNTVSWYQQALGQGPQFIFQYYREEENGRGNFPPRFSGLQFPNYSSELNVNALELDDSALYLCASSPRLAGAGTGELFFGEGSRLTVL.

This clonotype has just a few counts. The V and J genes are TRBV6-4 and TRBJ1-2; D uncertain. Germline CDR1 and CDR2: MRHNA and SNTAGT. The V gene lost 7 bases and the J gene lost 3 bases, with 12 bases spanning the gap. This CDR3 spans 13 amino acids. The CDR3 reads CASIGSSYYGYTF. In nucleotides, the CDR3 is TGTGCCAGCATTGGATCTAGTTACTATGGCTACACCTTC.

There are a few counts of this clonotype. V usage is TRBV20-1 and J usage is TRBJ1-6; the D is unclear. From germline, CDR1 is DFQATT and CDR2 SNEGSKA (reference sequence). The length of the CDR3 is 13 residues. The germline V and J ends were trimmed by 2 bases and 8 bases, with 10 bases remaining between them. This CDR3 is CSARPLLDSPLHF. The CDR3 region has the DNA TGCAGTGCTAGACCCCTACTCGATTCACCCCTCCACTTT.

This clonotype was recorded a few times. J is TRBJ2-2 and V is TRBV29-1; D tentatively reads TRBD1 or TRBD2 (7 bases each). The V and J ends lost 6 bases and 10 bases respectively, with 15 bases between them. This CDR3 has 12 residues. The germline V gene encodes CDR1 SQVTM and CDR2 ANQGSEA. The chain's CDR3 is CSVQGGGEELFF. The CDR3 nucleotides are TGCAGCGTGCAGGGAGGGGGCGAGGAGCTGTTTTTT.

The genes are TRBV20-1 and TRBJ1-5, with D unclear. The CDR3 sequence is 13 residues long. Between the trimmed V and J ends, which lost 6 bases and 0 bases, there was a span of 9 bases. Germline V gene lookup returns CDR1 DFQATT and CDR2 SNEGSKA (reference sequence). The CDR3 protein is CSATALSNQPQHF. CDR3 DNA sequence: TGCAGTGCAACAGCCCTTAGCAATCAGCCCCAGCATTTT.

This clonotype was detected many times. The chain employs TRBV3-1 and TRBJ2-1, with unresolved D. There are 12 residues in the CDR3. Between the trimmed V and J ends, which lost 4 bases and 5 bases, there was a span of 6 bases. From germline, CDR1 is LGHDT and CDR2 YNNKEL (reference sequence). DNA of the CDR3: TGTGCCAGCAGCCGCCTTGACAATGAGCAGTTCTTC. It specifies CASSRLDNEQFF.

This clonotype was observed at least ten times. The gene calls are TRBV5-1 and TRBJ2-1; D not certain. The ends were cut back, 2 bases at V and 0 bases at J, with 6 bases in the middle. The CDR3 runs to 14 residues. Germline V gene sequence: CDR1 SGHRS, CDR2 YFSETQ. The CDR3 nucleotides read TGCGCCAGCAGCTTTGATCGCTCCTACAATGAGCAGTTCTTC. It yields the protein CASSFDRSYNEQFF.

V gene TRBV20-1 combines with J gene TRBJ1-1; D is unclear. The CDR3 consists of 15 residues. V was trimmed by 3 bases and J by 0 bases, leaving 14 bases between them. Germline V gene sequence: CDR1 DFQATT, CDR2 SNEGSKA (reference sequence). CDR3 sequence (DNA): TGCAGTGCTAGGCAAGGAGCCCTTATGAACACTGAAGCTTTCTTT. Translating it yields CSARQGALMNTEAFF.

This rearrangement joins TRBV20-1 to TRBJ2-7; D is unclear. Germline assignment: CDR1 DFQATT and CDR2 SNEGSKA (reference sequence). The V and J ends lost 6 bases and 0 bases respectively, with 9 bases between them. The CDR3 length is 12 residues. CDR3: CSAAQSSYEQYV. CDR3 DNA sequence: TGCAGTGCGGCACAAAGCTCCTACGAGCAGTACGTC.

V gene TRBV20-1 combines with J gene TRBJ2-1; the match to TRBD2 covers 11 bases. V gave up 4 bases and J gave up 7 bases; unmatched junction bases: 15. Germline V gene sequence: CDR1 DFQATT, CDR2 SNEGSKA (reference sequence). The CDR3 is made up of 17 amino acids. The CDR3 spells CSATLAGGRSRWNEQFF. In DNA, the CDR3 is TGCAGTGCTACGCTAGCGGGAGGCCGGTCACGATGGAATGAGCAGTTCTTC.

This clonotype occurred a few times. This chain joins TRBV27 and TRBJ1-2; 12 bases map to TRBD1. The germline V gene encodes CDR1 MNHEY and CDR2 SMNVEV (reference sequence). This CDR3 comprises 15 residues. Losses at the gene ends were 8 bases for V and 7 bases for J; bases not matched to a gene: 11. For the CDR3, the DNA is TGTGCCAGCGGAATCTTGGGACAGGGGGCGCTTGGCTACACCTTC. This encodes CASGILGQGALGYTF.